These 26 T cell receptor beta chains originate from one sample sequenced in a study of blood T cell repertoires in COVID-19. Only in-frame clones appear in the TCRdb table, and some are missing; sequencing was by immunoSEQ multiplex PCR. The sample lists 200,000 to 250,000 clones; approximately 77% were seen once. Sequenced input: peripheral blood. The receptor set was obtained from a woman aged 80 or older with acute or convalescent COVID-19.

The chain is built from TRBV27 and TRBJ1-2; 10 nucleotides align to TRBD1. CDR3 length equals 13 residues. The V gene's germline CDR1 is MNHEY and CDR2 SMNVEV (reference sequence). J gave up 8 bases and V 5 bases, and 5 bases lay outside the gene matches. The CDR3 nucleotides are TGTGCCAGCAGTCCGGGACAGGGGAAGGGCTACACCTTC. This codes for CASSPGQGKGYTF.

The gene calls are TRBV6-5 and TRBJ1-1; the D gene is possibly TRBD1 (5 bases). This CDR3 spans 14 amino acids. CDR1 is MNHEY, CDR2 SVGAGI, per germline. Between the trimmed V and J ends, which lost 2 bases and 6 bases, there was a span of 13 bases. The CDR3 coding sequence is TGTGCCAGCAGTTACCAGGGCGTAGTCTCTGAAGCTTTCTTT. Its translation is CASSYQGVVSEAFF.

The rearrangement links TRBV11-3 to TRBJ2-7; D possibly corresponds to TRBD1 (6 bases). The germline gives CDR1 SGHNT, CDR2 YENEEA. The CDR3 contains 14 residues. Trimming pared 5 bases from V and 7 bases from J, leaving 18 bases between. The CDR3 region is CASSGGGVSGEQYF. Written as DNA, the CDR3 is TGTGCCAGCAGCGGGGGCGGAGTTTCTGGAGAGCAGTACTTC.

This clone was counted a few times. J is TRBJ1-4 and V is TRBV5-4; 7 nucleotides match TRBD1. CDR1 is SGHNT, CDR2 YYREEE, per germline (reference sequence). The junction had 3 bases not matched to a gene; V was cut back by 4 bases and J by 3 bases. This CDR3 spans 14 amino acids. Written as DNA, the CDR3 is TGTGCCAGCAGCCTACAGGGGCCTAATGAAAAACTGTTTTTT. This codes for CASSLQGPNEKLFF.

This chain joins TRBV18 and TRBJ1-1, with D unresolved. Trimming removed 5 bases from V and 4 bases from J, with 17 bases in between. The length of the CDR3 is 15 residues. From germline, CDR1 is KGHSH and CDR2 LQKENI. CDR3 coding DNA: TGTGCCAGCTCATACAATCAGGAACCCAGCACTGAAGCTTTCTTT. Protein product: CASSYNQEPSTEAFF.

This clone was observed a handful of times. J is TRBJ1-3 and V is TRBV19; possibly TRBD1 for D (6 bases). Germline V gene sequence: CDR1 LNHDA, CDR2 SQIVND (reference sequence). The CDR3 contains 15 residues. Trimming cost V 5 bases and J 5 bases, with 16 bases left between them. The CDR3 protein is CASSPRGGTRNTIYF. CDR3 sequence (DNA): TGTGCCAGTAGTCCAAGGGGGGGAACGAGAAACACCATATATTTT.

The chain has TRBV7-7 and TRBJ2-3; no firm D call. Germline CDR1 is SSHAT and CDR2 is FNYEAQ (reference sequence). V was clipped by 1 base and J by 1 base, with 9 bases between them. This CDR3 spans 15 amino acids. The CDR3 bases are TGTGCCAGCAGCTTAGGAGACTCTGGCACAGATACGCAGTATTTT. The encoded protein is CASSLGDSGTDTQYF. Variable domain in full (rest from reference TRBV7-7 and TRBJ2-3): GAGVSQSPRYKVTKRGQDVTLRCDPISSHATLYWYQQALGQGPEFLTYFNYEAQPDKSGLPSDRFSAERPEGSISTLTIQRTEQRDSAMYRCASSLGDSGTDTQYFGPGTRLTVL.

As to this clone: Other nucleotide sequences in the sample specify the same CDR3. The chain links TRBV24-1 to TRBJ1-1; TRBD1 is a possible D gene (6 bases). The CDR3 contains 13 residues. Trimming pared 1 base from V and 4 bases from J, leaving 6 bases between. Germline lookup yields CDR1 KGHDR and CDR2 SFDVKD. The CDR3 DNA is TGTGCCACCAGTGATTTAGGGGGCACTGAAGCTTTCTTT. It specifies CATSDLGGTEAFF.

CDR3 bases: TGTGCCTGGAGTGTTGGAAGGGACAGGGGAACGAATCAGCCCCAGCATTTT. This sequence encodes CAWSVGRDRGTNQPQHF. The V call is TRBV30, the J call TRBJ1-5; 10 bases are shared with TRBD1. V dropped 0 bases and J dropped 4; count of bases not matched to a gene: 9. The CDR3 loop spans 17 amino acids. Germline CDR1 and CDR2: GTSNPN and SVGIG (reference sequence).

The J gene is TRBJ1-4, the V gene TRBV6-1, with D tentatively TRBD1 (5 bases). Germline CDR1 is MNHNS and CDR2 is SASEGT. The V end was cut by 1 base, the J end by 7 bases, with 13 bases between. The CDR3 has 15 amino acids. The CDR3 protein is CASSEGVGVGEKLFF. Written as DNA, the CDR3 is TGTGCCAGCAGTGAAGGGGTAGGGGTGGGTGAAAAACTGTTTTTT.

The chain employs TRBV2 and TRBJ1-4, with 9 nucleotides matching TRBD1. Germline V CDR1 and CDR2: SNHLY, FYNNEI. V shed 5 bases, J shed 8 bases, and the junction held 6 bases outside the gene matches. This CDR3 contains 14 residues. The CDR3 region is CASSLDRGEEKLFF. CDR3 nucleotides: TGTGCCAGCAGTTTGGACAGGGGCGAAGAAAAACTGTTTTTT.

The chain couples TRBV6-5 to TRBJ1-4; 9 bases match TRBD1. The CDR3 is 16 residues long. V was clipped by 2 bases and J by 6 bases; unmatched bases: 7. Germline V CDR1 and CDR2: MNHEY, SVGAGI. CDR3 amino acids: CASSYPLGQGDEKLFF. As DNA, the CDR3 is TGTGCCAGCAGTTACCCCTTGGGACAGGGTGATGAAAAACTGTTTTTT.

This chain connects TRBV19 to TRBJ2-7, with D maybe TRBD1 (5 bases). The V and J ends lost 7 bases and 0 bases respectively, with 10 bases between them. From germline, CDR1 is LNHDA and CDR2 SQIVND (reference sequence). The CDR3 has 13 amino acids. DNA of the CDR3: TGTGCCAGTAACCAGGGTTCCTCCTACGAGCAGTACTTC. It translates to CASNQGSSYEQYF.

This clone was seen once. J is TRBJ1-5 and V is TRBV19; no clear D. The CDR3 consists of 14 residues. Germline V CDR1 and CDR2: LNHDA, SQIVND (reference sequence). Trimming shortened V by 1 base and J by 5 bases, and 9 bases separated the two germline ends. DNA of the CDR3: TGTGCCAGTAGTATAGGGGCCATTTATCAGCCCCAGCATTTT. It translates to CASSIGAIYQPQHF.

This rearrangement joins TRBV4-2 to TRBJ1-1; no definite D call. The germline V gene has CDR1 LGHNA and CDR2 YNFKEQ. CDR3 length equals 13 residues. Trimming pared 1 base from V and 1 base from J, leaving 4 bases between. CDR3 DNA sequence: TGTGCCAGCAGCCAAGTATCGAACACTGAAGCTTTCTTT. Amino acids: CASSQVSNTEAFF.

This clone was recorded a few times. The DNA of the CDR3 is TGTGCCAGTAATGGAGGGGGGGCGACACCTTATGGCTACACCTTC. It yields the protein CASNGGGATPYGYTF. This sequence joins TRBV19 and TRBJ1-2; TRBD1 is a possible D gene (6 bases). CDR3 length: 15 residues. The V and J ends lost 7 bases and 5 bases respectively, with 20 bases between them. Germline values: CDR1 LNHDA, CDR2 SQIVND (reference sequence).

The chain uses TRBV6-2 or TRBV6-3 and TRBJ2-7; 7 bases are a match to TRBD2. V shed 2 bases, J shed 0 bases, and the junction held 4 bases outside the gene matches. Germline V CDR1 and CDR2: MNHEY, SVGEGT. CDR3 length: 15 amino acids. CDR3 in DNA: TGTGCCAGCAGTTACCTGGGGGGGGTCTCCTACGAGCAGTACTTC. Its protein product is CASSYLGGVSYEQYF.

The chain links TRBV28 to TRBJ1-3, with D uncertain. Trimming pared 8 bases from V and 0 bases from J, leaving 17 bases between. This CDR3 has 16 residues. From germline, CDR1 is MDHEN and CDR2 SYDVKM. Here the CDR3 reads CASGFGEAPSGNTIYF. The CDR3 nucleotides are TGTGCCAGCGGGTTTGGGGAGGCACCCTCTGGAAACACCATATATTTT. Supplemented by reference TRBV28 and TRBJ1-3, the full variable domain reads DVKVTQSSRYLVKRTGEKVFLECVQDMDHENMFWYRQDPGLGLRLIYFSYDVKMKEKGDIPEGYSVSREKKERFSLILESASTNQTSMYLCASGFGEAPSGNTIYFGEGSWLTVV.

This sequence joins TRBV11-3 and TRBJ2-5, with 7 bases that match TRBD1. Trimming cost V 3 bases and J 1 base; bases outside gene matches: 11. CDR3 length: 17 amino acids. In germline, CDR1 is SGHNT, CDR2 YENEEA. The CDR3 DNA reads TGTGCCAGCAGCTTGCTTCCTCCGGACAGGCCCCAAGAGACCCAGTACTTC. It codes for CASSLLPPDRPQETQYF.

This clone has a single count. The chain recombines TRBV30 with TRBJ2-3; 9 nucleotides match TRBD2. Per germline, CDR1 GTSNPN and CDR2 SVGIG (reference sequence). The V and J ends lost 3 bases and 3 bases, in that order; junction bases with no gene match: 7. The CDR3 has 15 amino acids. The CDR3 bases are TGTGCCTGGAGCCTGACTAGCGGAGGGACAGATACGCAGTATTTT. It specifies CAWSLTSGGTDTQYF.

The chain recombines TRBV9 with TRBJ2-1; a possible D gene is TRBD2 (5 bases). This CDR3 spans 12 amino acids. The V gene's germline CDR1 is SGDLS and CDR2 YYNGEE. Deletions cut 4 bases from V and 6 bases from J, with 8 bases between. The CDR3 spells CASSPSGNEQFF. Here the CDR3 DNA reads TGTGCCAGCAGCCCCAGCGGCAATGAGCAGTTCTTC.

The V gene is TRBV24-1, the J gene TRBJ2-1, with TRBD2 matching 10 bases. Trimming took 5 bases from V and 7 from J; bases not matched to a gene: 7. The V gene's germline CDR1 is KGHDR and CDR2 SFDVKD. The CDR3 has 15 residues. CDR3 region: CATSAASGGPNEQFF. The CDR3 nucleotides are TGTGCCACCAGTGCGGCTAGCGGGGGTCCTAATGAGCAGTTCTTC.

The V gene is TRBV14, the J gene TRBJ2-7; possible D gene TRBD2, 5 bases. V lost 4 bases and J 7 bases, leaving 17 bases between the germline ends. Germline V gene lookup returns CDR1 SGHDN and CDR2 FVKESK. The CDR3 loop spans 14 amino acids. The CDR3 DNA reads as TGTGCCAGCAGCCTGGGCAGCCCACCGGGGGAGCAGTACTTC. It specifies CASSLGSPPGEQYF.

This rearrangement joins TRBV7-6 to TRBJ2-1; TRBD2 matches 15 bases. The CDR3 is 20 amino acids. V shed 5 bases, J shed 3 bases, and the junction held 14 bases outside the gene matches. Germline CDR1 is SGHVS and CDR2 is FNYEAQ. The CDR3 here is CASSQRAPGTSGGRYNEQFF. The CDR3 region has the DNA TGTGCCAGCAGCCAGCGGGCCCCAGGGACTAGCGGGGGGCGCTACAATGAGCAGTTCTTC.

The chain is built from TRBV28 and TRBJ1-6, with no clear D. V lost 5 bases, J lost 5 bases, and 10 bases lay in between. Germline assignment: CDR1 MDHEN and CDR2 SYDVKM. This CDR3 comprises 14 residues. In nucleotides, the CDR3 is TGTGCCAGCAGTCCCCCGGGTAATAATTCACCCCTCCACTTT. Its translation is CASSPPGNNSPLHF.

The rearrangement joins TRBV6-5 to TRBJ2-3; D is unclear. V lost 7 bases to trimming and J lost 2 bases, with 10 bases between them. The CDR3 is made up of 13 amino acids. Germline CDR1 is MNHEY and CDR2 is SVGAGI. CDR3 nucleotides: TGTGCCAGCAAGGAGAGGAACACAGATACGCAGTATTTT. It codes for CASKERNTDTQYF.